The next 9 T cell receptor beta chains were all read from a single sample in a study of blood T cells in healthy people across ages (dated by TCRdb to 2013 to 2016). The protocol used for the library was 5' RACE. The instrument given in TCRdb is Illumina HiSeq 2500. A second 7 to 11 cycle PCR used a sample-barcoded 5' primer and a J-beta primer mix. TCRdb redid the processing of the public reads, applying fastp at Q25 and MiXCR, and retained in-frame beta chains. Rows merge per CDR3 protein into single entries with the most common DNA and genes. The sample table lists some 780,000 distinct CDR3 sequences, 56% of them with a count of one. Roughly 24% of the sample rests with the top ten. The sample was blood. Every receptor here comes from a man aged 40-49 years in good health.

The V and J genes are TRBV12-3 or TRBV12-4 and TRBJ2-5; D might be TRBD1 (5 bases). V shed 7 bases and J shed 4 bases, with 16 bases lying between them. The CDR3 covers 14 residues. Here the CDR3 reads CASTPGPGGETQYF. CDR3 nucleotides: TGTGCCAGCACCCCAGGGCCCGGTGGAGAGACCCAGTACTTC.

This clonotype was counted a single time. This chain links TRBV6-5 with TRBJ2-3; D remains unclear. The CDR3 covers 14 residues. Germline loops: CDR1 MNHEY, CDR2 SVGAGI. The V gene lost 4 bases and the J gene lost 2 bases, with 10 bases spanning the gap. The CDR3, as DNA: TGTGCCAGCAGTTGGTTGGGTAACACAGATACGCAGTATTTT. It encodes CASSWLGNTDTQYF.

The chain has TRBV15 and TRBJ2-4, with 9 positions matching TRBD1. Losses at the gene ends were 11 bases for V and 4 bases for J; bases not matched to a gene: 12. This CDR3 contains 15 residues. Germline CDR1 is LNHNV and CDR2 is YYDKDF (reference sequence). The CDR3 bases are TGTGCCTCTGGGGGCGGGACAGGGATGAAAAACATTCAGTACTTC. It codes for CASGGGTGMKNIQYF.

This chain connects TRBV4-3 to TRBJ2-1; weak D call: TRBD2 (5 bases). This CDR3 comprises 15 residues. From germline, CDR1 is LGHNA and CDR2 YSLEER. The V and J ends lost 0 bases and 5 bases respectively, with 11 bases between them. Here the CDR3 reads CASSQDSQRDNEQFF. Here the CDR3 DNA reads TGCGCCAGCAGCCAAGATAGCCAGAGGGACAATGAGCAGTTCTTC.

The CDR3 DNA reads as TGTGCCATCACGCGAAATTTAGGGAATGAGCAGTTCTTC. This encodes CAITRNLGNEQFF. The genes are TRBV10-3 and TRBJ2-1; D ambiguous. With 7 bases removed from V and 7 bases from J, the gap between germline ends came to 14 bases. CDR3 length: 13 residues. Germline V gene sequence: CDR1 ENHRY, CDR2 SYGVKD.

This clonotype was seen a handful of times. The chain employs TRBV6-5 and TRBJ1-2; D is uncertain. Trimming stripped 4 bases from V and 1 base from J, with 7 bases between. Germline CDR1 and CDR2: MNHEY and SVGAGI. The CDR3 extends over 13 amino acids. CDR3 region: CASSSGGNYGYTF. CDR3 DNA: TGTGCCAGCAGTTCAGGTGGTAACTATGGCTACACCTTC.

The CDR3 sequence: CASSFVASGGQDTQYF. For the CDR3, the DNA is TGTGCCAGCAGTTTCGTGGCTAGCGGGGGCCAAGATACGCAGTATTTT. The chain combines TRBV12-3 or TRBV12-4 with TRBJ2-3; 10 bases are a match to TRBD2. V gave up 3 bases and J gave up 5 bases; unmatched junction bases: 8. The CDR3 loop spans 16 amino acids.

The chain has TRBV6-5 and TRBJ1-1; no reliable D call. CDR1 and CDR2 (germline): MNHEY, SVGAGI. The CDR3 length is 11 residues. Trimming took off 8 bases at V and 8 bases at J, with 12 bases between the two ends. The CDR3 spells CASRTEGEAFF. The CDR3 DNA follows: TGTGCCAGCCGTACGGAGGGAGAAGCTTTCTTT.

The chain links TRBV4-2 to TRBJ2-1; 11 positions match TRBD2. This CDR3 has 16 residues. Germline V gives CDR1 LGHNA, CDR2 YNFKEQ. The V gene end was trimmed by 3 bases and the J gene end by 9 bases; junction bases not matched to a gene: 10. This CDR3 is CASSQETSGVVGEQFF. CDR3 DNA: TGTGCCAGCAGCCAGGAGACTAGCGGGGTTGTCGGTGAGCAGTTCTTC.